One sample yielded the 13 T cell receptor beta chains listed below, sequenced in a study of early T cells in non-severe SARS-CoV-2 infection. Via MiXCR, TCRdb re-called the 5' RACE reads, giving one row per CDR3 protein. Among about 80,000 distinct CDR3 sequences, around 12% were seen once, and the ten largest hold roughly 16%. Source: whole blood, taken at baseline. The receptor source for this set is an adult who was a healthcare worker with PCR-confirmed SARS-CoV-2 infection or an uninfected control (not recorded which). The donor label of this sample is uncertain.

At least ten counts were recorded for this clonotype. V usage is TRBV2 and J usage is TRBJ1-5; 7 nucleotides match TRBD1. This CDR3 is built from 14 residues. J gave up 2 bases and V 6 bases, and 4 bases lay outside the gene matches. Germline assignment: CDR1 SNHLY and CDR2 FYNNEI. The CDR3 nucleotides are TGTGCCAGCAGCCGACAGGGCGGCAATCAGCCCCAGCATTTT. It yields the protein CASSRQGGNQPQHF.

This clonotype has ten or more counts. The V and J genes are TRBV10-3 and TRBJ2-1; tentatively, D is TRBD2 (6 bases). The CDR3 runs to 15 residues. Trimming took off 2 bases at V and 8 bases at J, with 16 bases between the two ends. Germline V gene lookup returns CDR1 ENHRY and CDR2 SYGVKD. The CDR3 DNA reads as TGTGCCATCAGTGAGAGCCGGGAGAAACGCGATGAGCAGTTCTTC. Its protein product is CAISESREKRDEQFF.

This chain joins TRBV29-1 and TRBJ1-2, with 9 bases fitting TRBD1. J was trimmed by 6 bases and V by 7 bases; bases with no gene match: 9. CDR1 and CDR2 from the germline V gene are SQVTM and ANQGSEA. CDR3 length equals 13 residues. Written as DNA, the CDR3 is TGCAGCGCCAACAAACAGGGGGCCGATGGCTACACCTTC. It is translated as CSANKQGADGYTF.

This clonotype was recorded at least ten times. The CDR3, as DNA: TGTGCCAGCTCACCCGGGACTCCCCAAGAGACCCAGTACTTC. Protein sequence: CASSPGTPQETQYF. This chain links TRBV18 with TRBJ2-5, with D possibly matching TRBD2 (6 bases). CDR3 length equals 14 residues. The V end was cut by 3 bases, the J end by 1 base, with 9 bases between. Germline CDR1 and CDR2: KGHSH and LQKENI.

This clonotype showed up just a few times. CDR3 sequence reads: CASSSRGVRNEQFF. Here the CDR3 DNA reads TGTGCCAGCAGCTCGCGGGGGGTCCGGAATGAGCAGTTCTTC. This chain links TRBV4-2 with TRBJ2-1; TRBD2 matches 8 bases. V trimming: 5 bases; J trimming: 7 bases; junction bases outside the gene matches: 7. Germline assignment: CDR1 LGHNA and CDR2 YNFKEQ. The length of the CDR3 is 14 residues.

The V call is TRBV6-2 or TRBV6-3, the J call TRBJ2-7, with 14 nucleotides matching TRBD2. Germline V gene sequence: CDR1 MNHEY, CDR2 SVGEGT. J lost 6 bases, V lost 6 bases, and 4 bases had no gene match. The CDR3 covers 14 residues. This chain's CDR3 is CASRPGLAGAEQYF. The CDR3 coding sequence is TGTGCCAGCAGGCCGGGACTAGCGGGAGCCGAGCAGTACTTC.

This clonotype was picked up a small number of times. The chain uses TRBV20-1 and TRBJ2-3, with 8 positions matching TRBD1. V was pared by 1 base and J by 6 bases, with 9 bases of the junction left unmatched. Germline CDR1 DFQATT, CDR2 SNEGSKA (reference sequence). This CDR3 is built from 15 residues. DNA of the CDR3: TGCAGTGCTAGAGCCGGGACAGGAGACTCGGATACGCAGTATTTT. Protein product: CSARAGTGDSDTQYF.

This clonotype was detected ten times or more. The CDR3 bases are TGTGCCAGCAGCAAAGGGACTAGCGGGAATGAGCAGTTCTTC. This gives the protein CASSKGTSGNEQFF. The chain uses TRBV9 and TRBJ2-1; 12 bases match TRBD2. The germline gives CDR1 SGDLS, CDR2 YYNGEE. The V segment lost 4 bases and the J segment 7 bases; nucleotides outside the gene matches: 3. The CDR3 is made up of 14 amino acids.

This clonotype was recorded many times. The chain has TRBV7-6 and TRBJ2-7; 7 nucleotides match TRBD2. Germline lookup yields CDR1 SGHVS and CDR2 FNYEAQ. V trimming: 11 bases; J trimming: 3 bases; junction bases outside the gene matches: 16. This CDR3 comprises 15 residues. The CDR3 spells CASGERDGLGYEQYF. The CDR3 region has the DNA TGTGCCTCCGGAGAGCGGGATGGGCTCGGCTACGAGCAGTACTTC.

This clonotype was counted between two and nine times. The rearrangement links TRBV7-9 to TRBJ2-7; weak D call: TRBD2 (6 bases). The CDR3 is 12 residues long. CDR1 is SEHNR, CDR2 FQNEAQ, per germline (reference sequence). The V gene lost 3 bases and the J gene lost 12 bases, with 15 bases spanning the gap. The CDR3 sequence is CASSFDTGTPYF. In DNA, the CDR3 is TGTGCCAGCAGCTTTGATACCGGGACTCCGTACTTC.

This clonotype was seen a few times. V is TRBV7-2 and J is TRBJ1-1; possible D gene TRBD1, 5 bases. V lost 4 bases and J lost 5, with 11 bases in between. The V gene's germline CDR1 is SGHTA and CDR2 FQGNSA. The CDR3 spans 13 residues. CDR3 in DNA: TGTGCCAGCAGCTCCGGGACCTGGACTGAAGCTTTCTTT. It codes for CASSSGTWTEAFF.

This chain joins TRBV12-3 or TRBV12-4 and TRBJ2-3; no clear D gene. This CDR3 comprises 14 residues. Trimming cost V 5 bases and J 0 bases, with 9 bases left between them. The CDR3 coding sequence is TGTGCCAGCAGTCGGGTGCGTAGCACAGATACGCAGTATTTT. This codes for CASSRVRSTDTQYF.

The chain joins TRBV7-2 to TRBJ1-1; no clear D gene. V shed 5 bases and J shed 4 bases, with 17 bases lying between them. CDR3 length: 15 residues. Germline V lookup: CDR1 SGHTA, CDR2 FQGNSA. The CDR3 reads CASSPSWALITEAFF. CDR3 coding DNA: TGTGCCAGCAGCCCCTCGTGGGCGCTTATCACTGAAGCTTTCTTT. The entire variable domain, with the rest obtained from reference TRBV7-2 and TRBJ1-1, is as follows: GAGVSQSPSNKVTEKGKDVELRCDPISGHTALYWYRQSLGQGLEFLIYFQGNSAPDKSGLPSDRFSAERTGGSVSTLTIQRTQQEDSAVYLCASSPSWALITEAFFGQGTRLTVV.